The rows below give T cell receptor beta chains drawn from one sample of a study of identical twins. TCRdb re-called the 5' RACE reads with MiXCR, one entry per CDR3 protein. This sample has over 550,000 distinct CDR3 sequences, with roughly 6.6% found just once. This sample was shared with a second study, whose subject was yellow fever vaccine responses in identical twins.

Sequencing used PBMCs. These receptors all come from a woman between 18 and 30 years old in good health. CDR3s include the opening cysteine and the closing phenylalanine or tryptophan. A D gene is named only where the DNA matches it firmly. Size is omitted from some rows. Given values are once, few, many or a class for expanded clones.

V: TRBV29-1; size: -; D: -; J: TRBJ2-7; DNA: TGCAGCGCCGTCCTGGGGCTTGGGTACGAGCAGTACTTC; CDR3: CSAVLGLGYEQYF
V: TRBV18; size: many; D: -; J: TRBJ1-1; DNA: TGTGCCAGCTCACCTATGAGCGGGTCCTCGAACACTGAAGCTTTCTTT; CDR3: CASSPMSGSSNTEAFF
V: TRBV5-1; size: many; D: -; J: TRBJ2-1; DNA: TGCGCCAGCAGCTTGGAAGTTCCCAATGAGCAGTTCTTC; CDR3: CASSLEVPNEQFF
V: TRBV28; size: few; D: -; J: TRBJ1-1; DNA: TGTGCCAGCAGCGACTTGACTAGAGTGAACACTGAAGCTTTCTTT; CDR3: CASSDLTRVNTEAFF
V: TRBV5-1; size: many; D: TRBD1; J: TRBJ2-3; DNA: TGCGCCAGCAGCACCGGACAGGGGCGCCCCACAGATACGCAGTATTTT; CDR3: CASSTGQGRPTDTQYF
V: TRBV5-1; size: few; D: -; J: TRBJ1-2; DNA: TGCGCCAGCAGCCCCGGTCCCAGCTATGGCTACACCTTC; CDR3: CASSPGPSYGYTF
V: TRBV11-2; size: -; D: TRBD2; J: TRBJ2-1; DNA: TGTGCCAGCAGCCTCCGGACTAGCGGTGAGCAGTTCTTC; CDR3: CASSLRTSGEQFF
V: TRBV12-3/TRBV12-4; size: -; D: -; J: TRBJ2-6; DNA: TGTGCCAGCACGGGTAACTCTGGGGCCAACGTCCTGACTTTC; CDR3: CASTGNSGANVLTF
V: TRBV4-1; size: few; D: TRBD1; J: TRBJ2-1; DNA: TGCGCCAGCAGCCTCGGACAGGGGGTGTTTAATGAGCAGTTCTTC; CDR3: CASSLGQGVFNEQFF
V: TRBV12-3/TRBV12-4; size: -; D: TRBD2; J: TRBJ2-1; DNA: TGTGCCAGCAGTTCCCACGCCCCGGGACTAGCGGGGGCCAGCTCCTACAATGAGCAGTTCTTC; CDR3: CASSSHAPGLAGASSYNEQFF
V: TRBV12-3/TRBV12-4; size: many; D: -; J: TRBJ1-1; DNA: TGTGCCAGCGGGTACAAACGGTCAACTGAAGCTTTCTTT; CDR3: CASGYKRSTEAFF
V: TRBV12-3/TRBV12-4; size: few; D: -; J: TRBJ1-6; DNA: TGTGCCAGCAGTTTATCGGCGGGCCAAATGCCACCCCTCCACTTT; CDR3: CASSLSAGQMPPLHF
V: TRBV28; size: -; D: -; J: TRBJ2-7; DNA: TGTGCCAGCAGTACCGGGTATACGGGTGGCACCTACGAGCAGTACTTC; CDR3: CASSTGYTGGTYEQYF
V: TRBV6-1; size: few; D: -; J: TRBJ2-7; DNA: TGTGCCAGCAGACCTGGACAGTTCTACGAGCAGTACTTC; CDR3: CASRPGQFYEQYF
V: TRBV3-1; size: many; D: -; J: TRBJ1-1; DNA: TGTGCCAGCAGCCAATCGGGGTCTGAAGCTTTCTTT; CDR3: CASSQSGSEAFF
V: TRBV7-9; size: many; D: -; J: TRBJ2-1; DNA: TGTGCCAGCGGAGAAGGGGGATTTCACGGTGAGCAGTTCTTC; CDR3: CASGEGGFHGEQFF
V: TRBV15; size: many; D: TRBD2; J: TRBJ2-5; DNA: TGTGCCACCAGCAGCGAGTCCGGGACTAGAGAGACCCAGTACTTC; CDR3: CATSSESGTRETQYF
V: TRBV10-1; size: -; D: -; J: TRBJ1-2; DNA: TGCGCCAGCAGTAACAGGGACTCTAACTATGGCTACACCTTC; CDR3: CASSNRDSNYGYTF
V: TRBV6-1; size: few; D: -; J: TRBJ2-7; DNA: TGTGCCAGCAGAGGTATCGGGCACTACGAGCAGTACTTC; CDR3: CASRGIGHYEQYF
V: TRBV20-1; size: few; D: -; J: TRBJ2-3; DNA: TGCAGTGGATGGGGGGGCACAGATACGCAGTATTTT; CDR3: CSGWGGTDTQYF
V: TRBV5-1; size: few; D: -; J: TRBJ1-3; DNA: TGCGCCAGCAGCTTGGGAGGGCCCTCAGTCACTGGAAACACCATATATTTT; CDR3: CASSLGGPSVTGNTIYF
V: TRBV10-3; size: many; D: -; J: TRBJ2-1; DNA: TGTGCCATCAGTGCCTACAATGAGCAGTTCTTC; CDR3: CAISAYNEQFF
V: TRBV24-1; size: many; D: TRBD2; J: TRBJ2-1; DNA: TGTGCCACCAGTGGCCCGGGAGGCCTCCTCAATGAGCAGTTCTTC; CDR3: CATSGPGGLLNEQFF
V: TRBV6-2/TRBV6-3; size: -; D: TRBD2; J: TRBJ2-1; DNA: TGTGCCAGCAGTCCACTACTAGCGGGGTACTACAATGAGCAGTTCTTC; CDR3: CASSPLLAGYYNEQFF
V: TRBV10-2; size: -; D: TRBD2; J: TRBJ2-7; DNA: TGCGCCAGCAGTCAAGCGGGAGGGAGCGAGCAGTACTTC; CDR3: CASSQAGGSEQYF
V: TRBV20-1; size: few; D: -; J: TRBJ2-4; DNA: TGCAGTGCTTCGGACGGAAGACTAGCCAAAAACATTCAGTACTTC; CDR3: CSASDGRLAKNIQYF
V: TRBV12-3/TRBV12-4; size: -; D: -; J: TRBJ2-1; DNA: TGTGCCAGCAGCGTAGGTAGGAGCGAGCAGTTCTTC; CDR3: CASSVGRSEQFF
V: TRBV5-1; size: many; D: TRBD2; J: TRBJ2-3; DNA: TGCGCCAGCAGCATCGGGGGGGATCACACAGATACGCAGTATTTT; CDR3: CASSIGGDHTDTQYF
V: TRBV5-1; size: few; D: TRBD2; J: TRBJ2-1; DNA: TGCGCCAGCAGCCGAGCGGGGGAGAGCTCCTACAATGAGCAGTTCTTC; CDR3: CASSRAGESSYNEQFF
V: TRBV20-1; size: few; D: TRBD1; J: TRBJ2-2; DNA: TGCAGTGCTAGAAACTCCGGGACAGGGGTCACCGGGGAGCTGTTTTTT; CDR3: CSARNSGTGVTGELFF
V: TRBV7-8; size: -; D: -; J: TRBJ1-2; DNA: TGTGCCAGCAGCCCTAGGGGGATCGACTACTATGGCTACACCTTC; CDR3: CASSPRGIDYYGYTF
V: TRBV10-3; size: many; D: TRBD1; J: TRBJ1-5; DNA: TGTGCCATCAGTAGACAGGGGGCTGCTCAGCCCCAGCATTTT; CDR3: CAISRQGAAQPQHF
V: TRBV3-1; size: few; D: -; J: TRBJ2-7; DNA: TGTGCCAGCAGCCAAGGACCCAACTCCTACGAGCAGTACTTC; CDR3: CASSQGPNSYEQYF
V: TRBV20-1; size: -; D: -; J: TRBJ2-3; DNA: TGCAGTGCTCCCATGACAGATTTCACAGATACGCAGTATTTT; CDR3: CSAPMTDFTDTQYF
V: TRBV25-1; size: few; D: -; J: TRBJ2-7; DNA: TGTGCCAGCAGTGAAGGTCCCGACAGGCTAGCCTACGAGCAGTACTTC; CDR3: CASSEGPDRLAYEQYF
V: TRBV7-8; size: few; D: -; J: TRBJ2-3; DNA: TGTGCCAGCGCGGCAGATACGCAGTATTTT; CDR3: CASAADTQYF
V: TRBV20-1; size: many; D: -; J: TRBJ2-3; DNA: TGCAGTGCCGACCTCGCGGGGAGCACAGATACGCAGTATTTT; CDR3: CSADLAGSTDTQYF
V: TRBV27; size: few; D: -; J: TRBJ2-7; DNA: TGTGCCAGCAGTTTGGGGAAATACTACGAGCAGTACTTC; CDR3: CASSLGKYYEQYF
V: TRBV12-3/TRBV12-4; size: many; D: -; J: TRBJ2-5; DNA: TGTGCCAGCACCGGATCCGTACAAGAGACCCAGTACTTC; CDR3: CASTGSVQETQYF
V: TRBV12-3/TRBV12-4; size: many; D: -; J: TRBJ2-7; DNA: TGTGCCAGCAGTTTAATCGCCGGCCCCTACGAGCAGTACTTC; CDR3: CASSLIAGPYEQYF
V: TRBV7-8; size: few; D: -; J: TRBJ2-3; DNA: TGTGCCAGCAGCTTAATCTTGGTTGCAGATACGCAGTATTTT; CDR3: CASSLILVADTQYF
V: TRBV10-3; size: many; D: TRBD2; J: TRBJ2-7; DNA: TGTGCCATCAGTAGACTAGCGGACCGCTACGAGCAGTACTTC; CDR3: CAISRLADRYEQYF
V: TRBV10-3; size: many; D: TRBD2; J: TRBJ2-1; DNA: TGTGCCATCAATCCGGGACTAGCCGACAATGAGCAGTTCTTC; CDR3: CAINPGLADNEQFF